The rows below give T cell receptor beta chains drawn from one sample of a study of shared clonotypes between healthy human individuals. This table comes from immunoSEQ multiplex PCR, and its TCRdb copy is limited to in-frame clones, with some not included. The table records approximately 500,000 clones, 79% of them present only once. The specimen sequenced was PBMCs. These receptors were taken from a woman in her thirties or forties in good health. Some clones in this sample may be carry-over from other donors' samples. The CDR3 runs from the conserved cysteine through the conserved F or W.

CDR3 protein: CAIAGQGLSEQYF
V gene: TRBV10-3

CDR3 protein: CASSPLSASSYNEQFF
V gene: TRBV7-8

CDR3 protein: CASSEQPSRRETQYF
V gene: TRBV6-1

CDR3 protein: CALDPGIGTDTQYF
V gene: TRBV6-1

CDR3 protein: CAISRLAGVGTQYF
V gene: TRBV10-3

CDR3 protein: CASSLAGGYGYTF
V gene: TRBV7-9

CDR3 protein: CASSLDPGNTGELFF
V gene: TRBV7-9

CDR3 protein: CASSLLNYEQYF
V gene: TRBV28

CDR3 protein: CASSLLGGEIGELFF
V gene: TRBV5-1

CDR3 protein: CASSEFSGQGGQPQHF
V gene: TRBV6-1

CDR3 protein: CASSENTGELFF
V gene: TRBV9

CDR3 protein: CASSPEENTEAFF
V gene: TRBV6-4

CDR3 protein: CASSAGTGYTEAFF
V gene: TRBV18

CDR3 protein: CASSLDSRPYNEQFF
V gene: TRBV7-6

CDR3 protein: CATSRGRMTYEQYF
V gene: TRBV27

CDR3 protein: CASSGNLETNEKLFF
V gene: TRBV6-1

CDR3 protein: CAISATGLATNEKLFF
V gene: TRBV10-3

CDR3 protein: CASRGHQPQHF
V gene: TRBV6-6

CDR3 protein: CATSRTGILNEKLFF
V gene: TRBV15

CDR3 protein: CASSLEFTDTQYF
V gene: TRBV11-3

CDR3 protein: CAWSPPTDTQYF
V gene: TRBV30

CDR3 protein: CASSLGETSGYNEQFF
V gene: TRBV5-6

CDR3 protein: CASSPWTGSYNEQFF
V gene: TRBV5-1

CDR3 protein: CAWRPRTGGDTEAFF
V gene: TRBV30

CDR3 protein: CASSYGAVLSYEQYF
V gene: TRBV5-8

CDR3 protein: CASSSGGGRDEQYF
V gene: TRBV5-1

CDR3 protein: CAIREGTGGYEQYF
V gene: TRBV10-3

CDR3 protein: CASSQGASRNEQFF
V gene: TRBV4-1

CDR3 protein: CASSVRRFNTEAFF
V gene: TRBV6-1

CDR3 protein: CASSLGTSPLEQFF
V gene: TRBV5-4

CDR3 protein: CASSEYSGKNNEQFF
V gene: TRBV25-1

CDR3 protein: CASSPRIRPSYNEQFF
V gene: TRBV7-2

CDR3 protein: CASSPSGMVDTQYF
V gene: TRBV5-1

CDR3 protein: CASSSSPINYGYTF
V gene: TRBV28

CDR3 protein: CSVDVSGSYNEQFF
V gene: TRBV29-1

CDR3 protein: CASSLVRAQNTEAFF
V gene: TRBV5-1

CDR3 protein: CSVEMTSGSGEQFF
V gene: TRBV29-1

CDR3 protein: CASSPRTSGTYEQYF
V gene: TRBV28

CDR3 protein: CASRSGTGGTYEQYF
V gene: TRBV5-1

CDR3 protein: CASSYEASSGELFF
V gene: TRBV6-6

CDR3 protein: CASSQDLRPGTEAFF
V gene: TRBV7-2

CDR3 protein: CASSLPLTGREAFF
V gene: TRBV28

CDR3 protein: CASSREGRRYEQYF
V gene: TRBV14

CDR3 protein: CATSRAAEGGEKLFF
V gene: TRBV15

CDR3 protein: CASSLTGARSYNEQFF
V gene: TRBV7-8

CDR3 protein: CASSLISGGRPTDTQYF
V gene: TRBV27

CDR3 protein: CASSYVSVGDTEAFF
V gene: TRBV5-1

CDR3 protein: CASSASRGEQYF
V gene: TRBV9

CDR3 protein: CASSVLAGGTDTQYF
V gene: TRBV7-8

CDR3 protein: CASSSTGGPYNEQFF
V gene: TRBV6-5

CDR3 protein: CASSFGLAGGGNEQFF
V gene: TRBV13

CDR3 protein: CASANTGELFF
V gene: TRBV5-1

CDR3 protein: CATRVGSSDTQYF
V gene: TRBV7-9

CDR3 protein: CASSFLTNANTGELFF
V gene: TRBV5-4

CDR3 protein: CAWGGGNEQYF
V gene: TRBV30

CDR3 protein: CASSLIRGGDQPQHF
V gene: TRBV5-8

CDR3 protein: CSVWELGELFF
V gene: TRBV29-1

CDR3 protein: CAISEVEETQYF
V gene: TRBV10-3

CDR3 protein: CASKKPYGANVLTF
V gene: TRBV7-2

CDR3 protein: CASSPWGTGSYEQYF
V gene: TRBV14